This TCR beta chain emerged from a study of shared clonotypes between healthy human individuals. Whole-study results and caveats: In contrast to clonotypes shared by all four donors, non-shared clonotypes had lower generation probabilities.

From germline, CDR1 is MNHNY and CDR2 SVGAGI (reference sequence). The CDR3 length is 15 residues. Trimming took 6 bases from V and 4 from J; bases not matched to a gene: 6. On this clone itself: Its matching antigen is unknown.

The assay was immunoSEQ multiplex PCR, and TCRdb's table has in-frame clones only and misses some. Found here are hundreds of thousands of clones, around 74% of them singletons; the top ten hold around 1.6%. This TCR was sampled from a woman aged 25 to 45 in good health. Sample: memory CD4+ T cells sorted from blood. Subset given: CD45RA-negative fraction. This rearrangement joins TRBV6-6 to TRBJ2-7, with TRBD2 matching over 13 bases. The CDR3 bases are TGTGCCAGCAGGATCGGACTAGCGGGAGTTTACGAGCAGTACTTC. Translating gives CASRIGLAGVYEQYF.